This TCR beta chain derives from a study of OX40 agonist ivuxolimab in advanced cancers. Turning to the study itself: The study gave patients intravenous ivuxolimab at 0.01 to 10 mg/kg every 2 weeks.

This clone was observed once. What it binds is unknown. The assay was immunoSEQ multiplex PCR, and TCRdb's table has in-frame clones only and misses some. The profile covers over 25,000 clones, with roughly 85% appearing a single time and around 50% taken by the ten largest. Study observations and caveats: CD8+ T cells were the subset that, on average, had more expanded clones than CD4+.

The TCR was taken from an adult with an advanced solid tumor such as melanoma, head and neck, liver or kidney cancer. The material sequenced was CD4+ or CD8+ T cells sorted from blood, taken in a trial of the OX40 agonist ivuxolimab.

The chain's CDR3 is CASSQSGGQETQYF. CDR3 bases: TGTGCCAGCAGCCAGAGCGGGGGCCAAGAGACCCAGTACTTC. The chain links TRBV11-2 to TRBJ2-5, with 8 bases identical to TRBD2. This CDR3 has 14 residues. The V and J ends lost 5 bases and 1 base, in that order; junction bases with no gene match: 3. Germline V gene lookup returns CDR1 SGHAT and CDR2 FQNNGV.